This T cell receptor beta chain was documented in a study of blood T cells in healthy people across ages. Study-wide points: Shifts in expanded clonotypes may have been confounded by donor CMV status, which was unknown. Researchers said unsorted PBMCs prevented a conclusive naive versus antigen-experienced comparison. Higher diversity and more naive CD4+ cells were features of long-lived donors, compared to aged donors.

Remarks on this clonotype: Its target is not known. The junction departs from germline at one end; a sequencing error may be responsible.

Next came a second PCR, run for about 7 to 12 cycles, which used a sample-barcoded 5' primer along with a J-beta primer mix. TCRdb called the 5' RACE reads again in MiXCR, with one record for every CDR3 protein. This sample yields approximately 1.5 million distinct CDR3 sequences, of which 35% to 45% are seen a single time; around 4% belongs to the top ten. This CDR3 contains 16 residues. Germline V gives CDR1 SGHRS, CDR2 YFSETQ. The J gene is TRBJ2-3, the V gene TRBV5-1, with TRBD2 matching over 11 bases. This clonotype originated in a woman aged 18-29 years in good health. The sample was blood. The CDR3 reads CASSFNLAGGVDMQYF. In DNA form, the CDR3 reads TGCGCCAGCAGCTTTAACCTAGCGGGAGGAGTAGATATGCAGTATTTT.